This T cell receptor (beta chain) emerged from a study of T-cell reconstitution after alpha-beta-depleted transplantation in children. Deletions cut 3 bases from V and 1 base from J, with 12 bases between. CDR3 size: 15 residues. CDR1 and CDR2 (germline): SEHNR, FQNEAQ (reference sequence). For TCRbeta, the library was prepared with unique molecular identifiers. One entry per CDR3 protein, called by TCRdb with MiXCR from the PCR reads. This repertoire shows about 110,000 distinct CDR3 sequences, approximately 6% found once; its top ten account for 23%. Findings and limits, study-wide: It was reported that alpha-beta T cells came from several hundred expanded graft clones (about two months after transplant). One year post-transplant, T-cell counts and diversity were largely derived from T cells produced anew. It was surviving recipient T cells and thymic progenitors that gave some patients high TCRbeta diversity at day 60.

This clonotype occurred many times. Its target is not known. J is TRBJ1-1 and V is TRBV7-9; weak D call: TRBD1 (6 bases). Here the sequenced sample was PBMCs, mostly from graft donor cells, taken 360 days after TCRalphabeta/CD19-depleted stem cell transplant. The sequence derives from a male patient between 2 and 10 years old who had a stem cell transplant for acute lymphoblastic leukemia, so the T cells may come from the graft donor. CDR3 protein: CASSFWDTPNTEAFF. The CDR3 nucleotides read TGTGCCAGCAGCTTTTGGGACACACCGAACACTGAAGCTTTCTTT.